This T cell receptor (beta chain) is drawn from a study of CD8 T cells in ankylosing spondylitis. The CDR3 contains 15 residues. The germline gives CDR1 SGHTA, CDR2 FQGNSA. V lost 3 bases to trimming and J lost 3 bases, with 14 bases between them. The authors made TCR beta libraries by quantitative 5'-RACE with molecular barcodes. TCRdb itself ran the 5' RACE reads through MiXCR, one entry per CDR3 protein. The table lists around 770,000 distinct CDR3 sequences, about 10% of them singletons. General study points: Reportedly, disease-linked clones are significantly enriched in ankylosing spondylitis patients' matched synovial fluid. Blood of patients with ankylosing spondylitis appeared to be characterized by a TCR beta motif of roughly eight highly homologous variants. Those disease-linked clones were CD8+; they were also relatively rare in peripheral blood.

This clonotype was recorded a few times. Its antigen is still unknown. This receptor was taken from a male donor with ankylosing spondylitis. The sample comprised blood, either unsorted or a sorted T cell fraction (not recorded which). The chain couples TRBV7-2 to TRBJ1-2, with D perhaps TRBD1 (6 bases). CDR3 bases: TGTGCCAGCAGCTTTAGGCAGGGGTACGACTATGGCTACACCTTC. This codes for CASSFRQGYDYGYTF.